These T cell receptor beta chains were read from a single sample in a study of blood T cell repertoires in COVID-19. Only in-frame clones appear in the TCRdb table, and some are missing; sequencing was by immunoSEQ multiplex PCR. The repertoire consists of around 170,000 clones, with about 90% occurring once and the leading ten covering roughly 7.3%. Material for sequencing was PBMCs or T cells enriched from blood (not recorded which). These receptors all come from a woman aged 45-59 years who had recovered from COVID-19. CDR3s include the opening cysteine and the closing phenylalanine or tryptophan. The D gene is left open where the match is weak. The size entry is marked missing in some rows and otherwise reads once, few, many or a size class.

V	size	J	D	DNA	CDR3
TRBV5-1	-	TRBJ2-1	TRBD2	TGCGCCAGCAGCTTGAGTAGCGGGAGATACAATGAGCAGTTCTTC	CASSLSSGRYNEQFF
TRBV5-1	-	TRBJ2-1	TRBD2	TGCGCCAGCAGCTGGACTAGCGGGAGTGTCTACAATGAGCAGTTCTTC	CASSWTSGSVYNEQFF
TRBV19	once	TRBJ1-5	-	TGTGCCAGTAGTAGCGGATCGGGGGGAGGGGATCAGCCCCAGCATTTT	CASSSGSGGGDQPQHF
TRBV3-1/TRBV3-2	-	TRBJ2-3	-	TGTGCCAGCAGCCCAAGGGGAGATACGCAGTATTTT	CASSPRGDTQYF
TRBV5-6	-	TRBJ2-5	TRBD2	TGTGCCAGCAGCGCGACTAGCGGGGTACAAGAGACCCAGTACTTC	CASSATSGVQETQYF
TRBV9	medium-sized	TRBJ1-2	TRBD1	TGTGCCAGCAGCGTGTCCTCTAAGGGGACAGGGGGCGACTATGGCTACACCTTC	CASSVSSKGTGGDYGYTF
TRBV27	-	TRBJ1-2	-	TGTGCCAGTAGACAGGAAAACTATGGCTACACCTTC	CASRQENYGYTF
TRBV27	-	TRBJ1-1	TRBD1	TGTGCCAGCAGTTTACGCCCGCGGACAGGGGCTGAGGGGACTGAAGCTTTCTTT	CASSLRPRTGAEGTEAFF
TRBV24-1	-	TRBJ2-1	TRBD2	TGTGCCACCAGTGAAAGGGGGACTAGCGGGATTGGATTGGAGCAGTTCTTC	CATSERGTSGIGLEQFF
TRBV13	-	TRBJ1-5	-	TGTGCCAGCAGCCCGCCGGGACAATCAATCAATGGTGGGAATCAGCCCCAGCATTTT	CASSPPGQSINGGNQPQHF
TRBV15	-	TRBJ1-4	-	TGTGCCACCACCGGTAGCGATGAAAAACTGTTTTTT	CATTGSDEKLFF
TRBV11-3	-	TRBJ2-2	-	TGTGCCAGCAGCTTATTTGGCAGACAAAACACCGGGGAGCTGTTTTTT	CASSLFGRQNTGELFF
TRBV6-2/TRBV6-3	-	TRBJ2-7	TRBD2	TGTGCCAGCAGTCCCCCCGGACTAGCGTGGGGCTACGAGCAGTACTTC	CASSPPGLAWGYEQYF
TRBV2	few	TRBJ2-7	TRBD1	TGTGCCAGCGGTTCCGGGACAGGGGGTTCCGGGACAACCTACGAGCAGTACTTC	CASGSGTGGSGTTYEQYF
TRBV4-1	once	TRBJ1-1	-	TGCGCCAGCAGCCAAGAAGGGCCCAGGGGCCGCTCTATGAACACTGAAGCTTTCTTT	CASSQEGPRGRSMNTEAFF
TRBV4-2	-	TRBJ1-3	TRBD1	TGTGCCAGCAGTCGTGGGGAGACAGGGTTTCTTTTCTCTGGAAACACCATATATTTT	CASSRGETGFLFSGNTIYF
TRBV9	-	TRBJ1-1	-	TGTGCCAGCAGCGTTGGGGCCCTAAACACTGAAGCTTTCTTT	CASSVGALNTEAFF
TRBV7-2	-	TRBJ1-5	-	TGTGCCAGCAGCCTGGGGTCAGGGGACGGCAATCAGCCCCAGCATTTT	CASSLGSGDGNQPQHF
TRBV5-1	-	TRBJ1-4	-	TGCGCCAGCAGCTCCAGGGATGCTACTAATGAAAAACTGTTTTTT	CASSSRDATNEKLFF
TRBV7-9	-	TRBJ2-3	-	TGTGCCAGCAGCACCTTTAAGCGGACCTTGCTAAACACAGATACGCAGTATTTT	CASSTFKRTLLNTDTQYF
TRBV29-1	-	TRBJ2-3	TRBD2	TGCAGCGTCAGCGGGAGTGGTAGGGGCACAGATACGCAGTATTTT	CSVSGSGRGTDTQYF
TRBV2	-	TRBJ2-7	-	TGTGCCAGCAAGGGGGACGCTCAATACGAGCAGTACTTC	CASKGDAQYEQYF
TRBV3-1/TRBV3-2	-	TRBJ2-2	TRBD2	TGTGCCAGCAGCCAAGAGTTGAGACTAGCGGTTGCCGGGGAGCTGTTTTTT	CASSQELRLAVAGELFF
TRBV25-1	-	TRBJ2-1	-	TGTGCCAGCAGTGAATACAGGTACAATGAGCAGTTCTTC	CASSEYRYNEQFF
TRBV5-6	-	TRBJ2-5	-	TGTGCCAGCAGCTTTTGGGGGGTAAAGGGAGAGACCCAGTACTTC	CASSFWGVKGETQYF
TRBV7-8	-	TRBJ2-5	TRBD2	TGTGCCAGCAGCTTTCGACTAGCGGGAGGTCCGGAGACCCAGTACTTC	CASSFRLAGGPETQYF
TRBV27	-	TRBJ1-5	TRBD1	TGTGCCAGCAGTTTATACTCTGTTGGTTTACGACAGGGGCACAATCAGCCCCAGCATTTT	CASSLYSVGLRQGHNQPQHF
TRBV12-3/TRBV12-4	-	TRBJ1-5	-	TGTGCCAGCAGTTTAAACTCAAATCAGCCCCAGCATTTT	CASSLNSNQPQHF
TRBV18	-	TRBJ2-7	-	TGTGCCAGCTCGTCGTCCGGGACAAACGAGCAGTACTTC	CASSSSGTNEQYF
TRBV10-1	-	TRBJ2-2	TRBD1	TGCGCCAGCAGGGATACAGGGGGCACCGGGGAGCTGTTTTTT	CASRDTGGTGELFF
TRBV18	few	TRBJ2-3	TRBD2	TGTGCCAGCTCATCTAGCGGGGGGGTCACAGATACGCAGTATTTT	CASSSSGGVTDTQYF
TRBV5-4	-	TRBJ1-1	-	TGTGCCAGCAGCTACGATTTAGTAACTGAAGCTTTCTTT	CASSYDLVTEAFF
TRBV23-1	-	TRBJ1-5	TRBD1	TGCGCCAGCAGTCAGGTACAGGGGGTTATCAATCAGCCCCAGCATTTT	CASSQVQGVINQPQHF
TRBV4-2	-	TRBJ1-1	TRBD1	TGTGCCAGCAGCCAACTACGACAGGGGGCGGACACTGAAGCTTTCTTT	CASSQLRQGADTEAFF
TRBV6-5	-	TRBJ1-2	TRBD1	TGTGCCAGCAGTTACTCCTCGGGACAGGGGAATGGCTACACCTTC	CASSYSSGQGNGYTF
TRBV6-5	-	TRBJ2-1	TRBD2	TGTGCCAGCGATCCCGGGGGGATCACCAGGCATGAGCAGTTCTTC	CASDPGGITRHEQFF
TRBV5-4	-	TRBJ2-7	-	TGTGCCAGCAGCTTGGCGGAGATCCCCTACTACGAGCAGTACTTC	CASSLAEIPYYEQYF
TRBV19	-	TRBJ2-3	-	TGTGCCAGTAGTGCCGGGACTCCTCCTAGCACAGATACGCAGTATTTT	CASSAGTPPSTDTQYF